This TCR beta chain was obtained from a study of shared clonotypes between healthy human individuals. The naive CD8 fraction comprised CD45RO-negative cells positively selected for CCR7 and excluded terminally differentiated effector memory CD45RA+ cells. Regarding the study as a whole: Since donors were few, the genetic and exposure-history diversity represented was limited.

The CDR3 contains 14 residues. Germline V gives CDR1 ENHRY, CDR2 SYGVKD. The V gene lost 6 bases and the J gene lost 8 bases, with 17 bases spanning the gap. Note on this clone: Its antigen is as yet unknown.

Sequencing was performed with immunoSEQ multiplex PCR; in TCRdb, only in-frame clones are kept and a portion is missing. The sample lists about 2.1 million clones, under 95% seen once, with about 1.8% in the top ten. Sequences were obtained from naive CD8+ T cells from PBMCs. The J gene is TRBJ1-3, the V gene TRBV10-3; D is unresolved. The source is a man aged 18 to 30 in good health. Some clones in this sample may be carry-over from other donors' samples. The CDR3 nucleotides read TGTGCCATCAGGGGCACAGACGAAGCATACACCATATATTTT. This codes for CAIRGTDEAYTIYF.